The rows below give T cell receptor beta chains drawn from one sample of a study of response to subunit inactivated influenza vaccine. TCRdb recomputed calls from the RT-PCR reads with MiXCR, one row per CDR3 protein. The sample shows around 520,000 distinct CDR3 sequences, approximately 10% of them seen only once. The sequences come from PBMCs from blood, collected on the day of vaccination. These receptors originate from a man in his fifties who received an inactivated influenza vaccine. The CDR3 runs from the conserved cysteine through the conserved F or W. D genes are given only for firm matches. Part of the rows lack a size; the others show once, few, many or a class for expanded clones.

j_gene | abundance | v_gene | len | d_gene | CDR3aa | CDR3nt
TRBJ2-5 | few | TRBV19 | 15 | - | CASSRVGGKGETQYF | TGTGCCAGTAGCCGCGTCGGGGGAAAAGGAGAGACCCAGTACTTC
TRBJ2-5 | - | TRBV19 | 15 | - | CASSITGQLQETQYF | TGTGCCAGTAGTATTACGGGACAACTCCAAGAGACCCAGTACTTC
TRBJ2-7 | many | TRBV20-1 | 14 | TRBD2 | CSARSLGLGYEQYF | TGCAGTGCTAGATCTCTGGGACTAGGATACGAGCAGTACTTC
TRBJ1-4 | many | TRBV4-2 | 13 | - | CASSQDPVVKLFF | TGTGCCAGCAGCCAAGACCCTGTAGTTAAACTGTTTTTT
TRBJ2-7 | few | TRBV12-3/TRBV12-4 | 15 | - | CASSLEPLNSYEQYF | TGTGCCAGCAGTTTAGAACCCTTGAACTCCTACGAGCAGTACTTC
TRBJ2-5 | - | TRBV28 | 15 | TRBD2 | CASSRPGGRGETQYF | TGTGCCAGCAGCCGCCCGGGGGGGCGCGGAGAGACCCAGTACTTC
TRBJ2-7 | - | TRBV10-3 | 15 | - | CAISGGFDFNYEQYF | TGTGCCATCAGTGGAGGTTTTGACTTTAATTACGAGCAGTACTTC
TRBJ2-1 | - | TRBV19 | 17 | TRBD1 | CASSVRKTGGAYNEQFF | TGTGCCAGTAGTGTCAGAAAAACAGGGGGCGCCTACAATGAGCAGTTCTTC
TRBJ2-2 | few | TRBV2 | 14 | - | CASSKHRNTGELFF | TGTGCCAGCAGTAAACACAGGAACACCGGGGAGCTGTTTTTT
TRBJ1-1 | - | TRBV10-3 | 17 | - | CAIRRALLGQLNTEAFF | TGTGCCATCCGCAGGGCTCTCCTCGGACAGTTGAACACTGAAGCTTTCTTT
TRBJ1-5 | - | TRBV5-6 | 20 | TRBD1 | CASSTGGSGTGGIGNQPQHF | TGTGCCAGCAGCACAGGAGGTTCCGGGACAGGGGGCATCGGGAATCAGCCCCAGCATTTT
TRBJ2-1 | - | TRBV5-1 | 16 | TRBD2 | CASSTGLAAPYNEQFF | TGCGCCAGCAGCACGGGACTAGCGGCCCCCTACAATGAGCAGTTCTTC
TRBJ1-1 | - | TRBV3-1 | 13 | - | CASSNTGNTEAFF | TGTGCCAGCAGCAACACGGGGAACACTGAAGCTTTCTTT
TRBJ1-1 | few | TRBV5-1 | 16 | - | CASSPLTLKVDTEAFF | TGCGCCAGCAGCCCCCTCACCCTTAAAGTGGACACTGAAGCTTTCTTT
TRBJ1-1 | - | TRBV12-3/TRBV12-4 | 16 | TRBD1 | CASSSGQGIVNTEAFF | TGTGCCAGCAGTTCGGGACAGGGGATCGTGAACACTGAAGCTTTCTTT
TRBJ1-6 | - | TRBV20-1 | 15 | - | CSARTEGARNSPLHF | TGCAGTGCTAGAACAGAAGGGGCGCGTAATTCACCCCTCCACTTT
TRBJ2-7 | few | TRBV10-3 | 15 | TRBD2 | CAISVGLAGAYEQYF | TGTGCCATCAGTGTTGGGCTAGCGGGAGCCTACGAGCAGTACTTC
TRBJ2-7 | few | TRBV29-1 | 14 | TRBD1 | CSVEGTGISYEQYF | TGCAGCGTTGAAGGGACAGGGATATCCTACGAGCAGTACTTC